This TCR beta chain was sequenced in a study of cytomegalovirus exposure and HLA in healthy donors. With 60 Vbeta and 13 Jbeta primers, the PCR was carried out. The data were produced by immunoSEQ multiplex PCR, yet TCRdb's version contains in-frame clones alone and is incomplete. The sample consists of about 120,000 clones, around 80% of them appearing once. A remark on this clone: Its antigen remains unidentified.

Notes on the study in general: Researchers left out some V segments, among them TRBV6-2 and TRBV6-3, as indistinguishable.

V gave up 5 bases and J gave up 6 bases; unmatched junction bases: 9. Germline CDR1 reads SGHNT; CDR2 reads YYREEE (reference sequence). The length of the CDR3 is 15 residues. The TCR sequence derives from a woman aged 18-30 years in good health and CMV-seronegative. The chain links TRBV5-4 to TRBJ1-2, with TRBD1 matching 11 bases. The source material was PBMCs. This CDR3 reads CASRSVGQGADGYTF. DNA of the CDR3: TGTGCCAGCAGGTCCGTCGGACAGGGGGCTGATGGCTACACCTTC.